A single sample gave rise to the 3 T cell receptor beta chains below, sequenced in a study of T cells in Graves' hyperthyroidism and ophthalmopathy. RNA transcripts yielded amplified TCR beta CDR3 regions. Primed by the HTBI set, a first-round RT-PCR was run on the TCR CDR3. Using its own MiXCR run on the multiplex PCR reads, TCRdb lists one record per CDR3 protein. The sample records about 350,000 distinct CDR3 sequences, 18% being singletons. The material sequenced was blood. Every receptor here comes from a woman in her thirties or forties with Graves' ophthalmopathy.

This clonotype occurred many times. This chain uses TRBV28 with TRBJ1-5, with a possible D match to TRBD1 (6 bases). The germline V gene has CDR1 MDHEN and CDR2 SYDVKM. Deletions cut 6 bases from V and 7 bases from J, with 16 bases between. The CDR3 runs 14 residues. For the CDR3, the DNA is TGTGCCAGCAGAAGAGACAGGAAATCACAGCCCCAGCATTTT. The encoded protein is CASRRDRKSQPQHF.

This clonotype was recorded at least ten times. The chain couples TRBV6-5 to TRBJ1-1, with TRBD1 as a possible D gene (6 bases). CDR3 length: 14 residues. The V end lost 6 bases, the J end lost 4 bases, and 15 bases lay between the germline ends. Looked up from germline, CDR1 is MNHEY and CDR2 is SVGAGI. CDR3 loop: CASRIQGGSTEAFF. The CDR3 region has the DNA TGTGCCAGCAGGATACAAGGGGGGAGCACTGAAGCTTTCTTT.

For this clonotype: Possible read error: a much larger clone is one base away. This chain joins TRBV7-8 and TRBJ2-5; D assignment may be TRBD1 or TRBD2 (5 bases each). In germline, CDR1 is SGHVS, CDR2 FQNEAQ. The CDR3 extends over 13 amino acids. The CDR3 sequence is CASWDGYQEAQYF. The CDR3 nucleotides are TGTGCCAGCTGGGACGGATACCAAGAGGCCCAGTACTTC.